The 23 T cell receptor beta chains presented below share a single source sample, sequenced in a study of blood T cell repertoires in COVID-19. Produced via immunoSEQ multiplex PCR; TCRdb's table is partial and in-frame only. The sample consists of a few hundred thousand clones, more than 70% of them appearing once. The sample taken for sequencing was peripheral blood. The source of these receptors is a woman younger than 30 with acute or convalescent COVID-19.

This clone was found once. V is TRBV11-2 and J is TRBJ1-6; 7 nucleotides agree with TRBD1. CDR3 length equals 15 residues. CDR1 is SGHAT and CDR2 is FQNNGV in the germline V gene. With V trimmed by 0 bases and J by 7 bases, 3 bases remained unmatched. CDR3 loop: CASSLETGWNSPLHF. DNA for the CDR3: TGTGCCAGCAGCTTAGAGACAGGGTGGAATTCACCCCTCCACTTT.

This clone was counted only a few times. The chain links TRBV5-1 to TRBJ1-5; 7 bases agree with TRBD1. V shed 1 base, J shed 2 bases, and the junction held 0 bases outside the gene matches. This CDR3 contains 14 residues. The germline V gene encodes CDR1 SGHRS and CDR2 YFSETQ. CDR3 sequence (DNA): TGCGCCAGCAGCTTGACAGGGGGCAATCAGCCCCAGCATTTT. It specifies CASSLTGGNQPQHF.

A note on this clone: At one boundary the junction diverges from the germline segment, which might be a read error. The genes are TRBV7-7 and TRBJ2-2; 13 nucleotides match TRBD2. This CDR3 has 18 amino acids. Germline CDR1 reads SSHAT; CDR2 reads FNYEAQ (reference sequence). The CDR3 sequence: CASSPLPTSGRFTGELFF. CDR3 nucleotides: TGTGCTAGCAGCCCCTTACCGACTAGCGGGAGGTTCACCGGGGAGCTGTTTTTT.

This sequence joins TRBV4-3 and TRBJ1-2; D remains unclear. Trimming took off 0 bases at V and 0 bases at J, with 14 bases between the two ends. CDR1 is LGHNA, CDR2 YSLEER, per germline. This CDR3 region has 17 residues. The CDR3 sequence: CASSQDNWAGTNYGYTF. The CDR3 DNA is TGCGCCAGCAGCCAAGATAATTGGGCAGGCACTAACTATGGCTACACCTTC.

Comments on this clone: This same CDR3 is encoded by further DNA sequences in the sample. The CDR3 coding sequence is TGTGCCAGCAGCGGACAGGGGGCGGGAACTGAAGCTTTCTTT. This translates into CASSGQGAGTEAFF. The V call is TRBV2, the J call TRBJ1-1; 11 bases agree with TRBD1. After removal of 6 bases from V and 5 bases from J, the junction contained 5 bases not matched to a gene. The germline CDR1 and CDR2 sequences are SNHLY and FYNNEI. This CDR3 is built from 14 residues.

The chain employs TRBV27 and TRBJ2-7; D is ambiguous. Trimming stripped 1 base from V and 5 bases from J, with 9 bases between. CDR1 is MNHEY and CDR2 is SMNVEV in the germline V gene (reference sequence). The CDR3 length is 13 residues. CDR3 residues: CASSLYRSNEQYF. The DNA for the CDR3 is TGTGCCAGCAGTTTATACCGTAGCAACGAGCAGTACTTC.

This clone has only one observation. The CDR3, as DNA: TGTGCCAGCAGCCAACGACCGGCCCTAGGGGCAGATACGCAGTATTTT. Translated, it gives CASSQRPALGADTQYF. The chain employs TRBV7-9 and TRBJ2-3; TRBD1 might be the D (5 bases). V dropped 5 bases and J dropped 4 bases, with 19 bases sitting between them. Germline-derived CDR1 and CDR2 are SEHNR and FQNEAQ (reference sequence). The CDR3 covers 16 residues.

This clone came up many times. The rearrangement uses TRBV19 and TRBJ2-7; TRBD2 matches 12 bases. J gave up 6 bases and V 4 bases, and 7 bases lay outside the gene matches. The germline V gene has CDR1 LNHDA and CDR2 SQIVND (reference sequence). The CDR3 spans 15 residues. CDR3: CASSRLAGELSEQYF. Written as DNA, the CDR3 is TGTGCCAGTAGTAGACTAGCGGGAGAGCTCTCCGAGCAGTACTTC.

The chain is built from TRBV6-5 and TRBJ1-4; 11 bases agree with TRBD1. Germline V gene lookup returns CDR1 MNHEY and CDR2 SVGAGI. The CDR3 is made up of 14 amino acids. V lost 6 bases to trimming and J lost 7 bases; unmatched junction nucleotides: 4. Here the CDR3 DNA reads TGTGCCAGCAGGAGGACAGGGGGCTTTGAAAAACTGTTTTTT. Translating it yields CASRRTGGFEKLFF.

The CDR3 here is CASTPGGWTDTQYF. The CDR3 nucleotides read TGTGCCAGCACCCCCGGGGGGTGGACAGATACGCAGTATTTT. The rearrangement joins TRBV6-5 to TRBJ2-3; 7 bases match TRBD2. Germline trimming cut 7 bases from V and 3 bases from J; bases unmatched to any gene: 7. Germline CDR1 is MNHEY and CDR2 is SVGAGI. The CDR3 is 14 residues long.

This sequence joins TRBV21-1 and TRBJ1-3. TRBV21-1 is a listed pseudogene. There are 15 residues in the CDR3. CDR3 sequence reads: CASSKGGDSGNTIYF. The DNA of the CDR3 is TGTGCCAGCAGCAAAGGCGGAGACTCTGGAAACACCATATATTTT.

The chain has TRBV4-3 and TRBJ2-2, with D perhaps matching TRBD2 (5 bases). V lost 2 bases to trimming and J lost 2 bases, with 12 bases between them. The CDR3 length is 16 residues. The germline CDR1 and CDR2 sequences are LGHNA and YSLEER. The CDR3 here is CASSQLTGRNTGELFF. In DNA form, the CDR3 reads TGCGCCAGCAGCCAATTAACGGGAAGAAACACCGGGGAGCTGTTTTTT.

The V call is TRBV27, the J call TRBJ2-5, with TRBD1 identical over 7 bases. V shed 5 bases, J shed 1 base, and the junction held 10 bases outside the gene matches. Germline loops: CDR1 MNHEY, CDR2 SMNVEV (reference sequence). The CDR3 loop spans 16 amino acids. For the CDR3, the DNA is TGTGCCAGCAGTGCGCTACAGGGGACCATCCAAGAGACCCAGTACTTC. It codes for CASSALQGTIQETQYF.

The chain employs TRBV6-6 and TRBJ2-4; D possibly corresponds to TRBD1 (5 bases). Trimming removed 2 bases at V and 0 bases at J, with 11 bases between. Per the germline V gene, CDR1 is MNHNY and CDR2 is SVGAGI (reference sequence). This CDR3 region has 16 residues. The CDR3: CASSYSRDLAKNIQYF. Here the CDR3 DNA reads TGTGCCAGCAGTTACAGCAGGGATCTAGCCAAAAACATTCAGTACTTC.

This sequence joins TRBV27 and TRBJ1-4; 8 nucleotides line up with TRBD1. With 2 bases clipped from V and 8 bases from J, the junction kept 10 bases outside the gene matches. The CDR3 spans 16 residues. The germline V gene encodes CDR1 MNHEY and CDR2 SMNVEV (reference sequence). CDR3 residues: CASSLRQGAGGEKLFF. In DNA form, the CDR3 reads TGTGCCAGCAGTTTACGCCAGGGGGCGGGCGGGGAAAAACTGTTTTTT.

A single count supports this clone. The J gene is TRBJ1-6, the V gene TRBV4-1, with a tentative D call TRBD1 (6 bases). Trimming removed 0 bases from V and 10 bases from J, with 16 bases in between. Germline CDR1 MGHRA, CDR2 YSYEKL. This CDR3 has 16 amino acids. The CDR3 DNA sequence: TGCGCCAGCAGCCAAGAAGGGGGAACTCTTACCTCACCCCTCCACTTT. This codes for CASSQEGGTLTSPLHF.

This chain links TRBV7-9 with TRBJ1-1, with 9 bases fitting TRBD1. V shed 10 bases, J shed 4 bases, and the junction held 10 bases outside the gene matches. Germline CDR1 reads SEHNR; CDR2 reads FQNEAQ (reference sequence). This CDR3 is built from 14 residues. CDR3 residues: CATRGPDRGTEAFF. The CDR3 DNA reads as TGTGCCACGAGGGGACCGGACAGGGGCACTGAAGCTTTCTTT.

The genes are TRBV7-9 and TRBJ2-5; D is perhaps TRBD1 (6 bases). With 4 bases removed from V and 5 bases from J, the gap between germline ends came to 11 bases. The CDR3 totals 13 residues. Germline CDR1 and CDR2: SEHNR and FQNEAQ (reference sequence). CDR3: CASSSQGLETQYF. The CDR3 nucleotides read TGTGCCAGCAGCTCACAGGGATTGGAGACCCAGTACTTC.

The chain joins TRBV6-5 to TRBJ2-7; weak D call: TRBD1 (5 bases). The V end lost 0 bases, the J end lost 1 base, and 7 bases lay between the germline ends. The CDR3 has 14 residues. Germline CDR1 is MNHEY and CDR2 is SVGAGI. The DNA of the CDR3 is TGTGCCAGCAGTTACTCAGGGGAATCCTACGAGCAGTACTTC. The encoded protein is CASSYSGESYEQYF.

This chain connects TRBV19 to TRBJ2-4; perhaps TRBD1 as D (6 bases). Germline values: CDR1 LNHDA, CDR2 SQIVND (reference sequence). The CDR3 is made up of 17 amino acids. Between the trimmed V and J ends, which lost 0 bases and 3 bases, there was a span of 15 bases. The CDR3 DNA is TGTGCCAGTAGTATAGATCGGAAGGAACAGGGCAAAAACATTCAGTACTTC. This gives the protein CASSIDRKEQGKNIQYF.

The CDR3 DNA follows: TGTGCCAGCAGCTTACGAGGGTACCTTAGTTACAATGAGCAGTTCTTC. This codes for CASSLRGYLSYNEQFF. The chain is built from TRBV5-6 and TRBJ2-1, with a weak D call TRBD2 (5 bases). This CDR3 region has 16 residues. Germline lookup yields CDR1 SGHDT and CDR2 YYEEEE. Trimming pared 2 bases from V and 4 bases from J, leaving 16 bases between.

The chain couples TRBV5-1 to TRBJ2-3; D may be TRBD2 (5 bases). V was clipped by 4 bases and J by 2 bases, with 11 bases between them. The CDR3 sequence is 14 residues long. Germline V lookup: CDR1 SGHRS, CDR2 YFSETQ. The CDR3 region is CASSPGIPTDTQYF. As DNA, the CDR3 is TGCGCCAGCAGCCCCGGGATACCCACAGATACGCAGTATTTT.

This sequence joins TRBV28 and TRBJ1-2; 7 bases align to TRBD1. The CDR3 has 15 residues. Per the germline V gene, CDR1 is MDHEN and CDR2 is SYDVKM. Trimming cost V 0 bases and J 4 bases; bases outside gene matches: 5. In nucleotides, the CDR3 is TGTGCCAGCAGTTTATGGGGGACAGCAATCTATGGCTACACCTTC. Its protein is CASSLWGTAIYGYTF.